Below are 20 T cell receptor beta chains sequenced from a single sample in a study of T cell repertoires in aging, cancer and after chemotherapy. Rearranged V-D-J TRB sequences were amplified with a mixed TRB-A/B primer pool. Via MiXCR, TCRdb re-called the multiplex PCR reads, giving one row per CDR3 protein. This table has fewer than 4,500 distinct CDR3 sequences, around 38% appearing once. Peripheral blood genomic DNA, not sorted cells or RNA, was the template. Sequencing used blood. All receptors derive from a human donor with a solid tumor.

The gene calls are TRBV28 and TRBJ1-4; 12 bases are shared with TRBD1. V lost 1 base, J lost 7 bases, and 1 base stayed unmatched. The CDR3 is made up of 15 amino acids. Germline V lookup: CDR1 MDHEN, CDR2 SYDVKM. CDR3 DNA: TGTGCCAGCAGTTTATCGGGACAGGGGGCTGAAAAACTGTTTTTT. Amino acid sequence: CASSLSGQGAEKLFF. The full variable domain, completed using reference TRBV28 and TRBJ1-4, is DVKVTQSSRYLVKRTGEKVFLECVQDMDHENMFWYRQDPGLGLRLIYFSYDVKMKEKGDIPEGYSVSREKKERFSLILESASTNQTSMYLCASSLSGQGAEKLFFGSGTQLSVL.

V usage is TRBV21-1 and J usage is TRBJ1-5; the table's TRBD1 call for D was not verified on the DNA. TRBV21-1 is noted as a pseudogene. This CDR3 is 13 amino acids long. In DNA, the CDR3 is TGTGCCAGCAGTTACAGGGTTGGTCAGCCCCAGCATTTT. It is translated as CASSYRVGQPQHF.

The rearrangement uses TRBV12-3 or TRBV12-4 and TRBJ1-5; 11 bases agree with TRBD1. J gave up 2 bases and V 5 bases, and 14 bases lay outside the gene matches. The length of the CDR3 is 19 residues. The CDR3, as DNA: TGTGCCAGCAGTCCCCCCGGGACAGGGGGATCATTTGGCAATCAGCCCCAGCATTTT. It is translated as CASSPPGTGGSFGNQPQHF.

V gene TRBV20-1 combines with J gene TRBJ1-1; D is unresolved. The V end was cut by 6 bases, the J end by 6 bases, with 11 bases between. The CDR3 sequence is 11 residues long. Looked up from germline, CDR1 is DFQATT and CDR2 is SNEGSKA (reference sequence). The CDR3 here is CSAAGRAEAFF. CDR3 coding DNA: TGCAGTGCGGCCGGACGCGCTGAAGCTTTCTTT.

The rearrangement links TRBV20-1 to TRBJ1-2; D may be TRBD1 (6 bases). With 0 bases removed from V and 5 bases from J, the gap between germline ends came to 16 bases. Germline V lookup: CDR1 DFQATT, CDR2 SNEGSKA (reference sequence). This CDR3 contains 15 residues. The CDR3: CSAREGAGALYGYTF. The CDR3 bases are TGCAGTGCTAGAGAGGGCGCGGGGGCTCTATATGGCTACACCTTC.

The chain is built from TRBV5-6 and TRBJ2-7; 7 bases are a match to TRBD2. V lost 2 bases and J lost 2; bases outside the gene matches: 7. The germline gives CDR1 SGHDT, CDR2 YYEEEE. The CDR3 totals 15 residues. The CDR3 sequence: CASSFGGNGPYEQYF. CDR3 nucleotides: TGTGCCAGCAGCTTCGGGGGGAATGGCCCCTACGAGCAGTACTTC.

A single count supports this clonotype. This chain links TRBV12-3 or TRBV12-4 with TRBJ2-1; 10 bases fit TRBD2. Trimming at V came to 5 bases and at J to 3 bases, leaving 1 base not matched to a gene. This CDR3 comprises 14 residues. CDR3 loop: CASSQRGGYNEQFF. In DNA form, the CDR3 reads TGTGCCAGCAGTCAGCGGGGGGGCTACAATGAGCAGTTCTTC.

V usage is TRBV11-2 and J usage is TRBJ2-5; 7 nucleotides align to TRBD1. This CDR3 is 14 amino acids long. The germline V gene encodes CDR1 SGHAT and CDR2 FQNNGV. After removal of 2 bases from V and 5 bases from J, the junction contained 5 bases not matched to a gene. The CDR3 sequence: CASSLNTGAETQYF. The CDR3 DNA reads as TGTGCCAGCAGCTTAAACACAGGGGCGGAGACCCAGTACTTC.

This clonotype was observed a few times. The V call is TRBV27, the J call TRBJ2-7, with 14 nucleotides matching TRBD2. Germline V gives CDR1 MNHEY, CDR2 SMNVEV (reference sequence). Trimming removed 5 bases from V and 4 bases from J; junction bases left unmatched: 1. The CDR3 length is 14 residues. CDR3 coding DNA: TGTGCCAGCAGTAGACTAGCGGGAGGGTACGAGCAGTACTTC. Residues: CASSRLAGGYEQYF.

This chain uses TRBV7-9 with TRBJ2-7; the D is unclear. The CDR3 totals 12 residues. V gave up 5 bases and J gave up 2 bases, with 7 bases separating them. Germline CDR1 SEHNR, CDR2 FQNEAQ (reference sequence). The chain's CDR3 is CASSPQPYEQYF. In DNA, the CDR3 is TGTGCCAGCAGCCCCCAGCCCTACGAGCAGTACTTC. Drawing the rest from reference TRBV7-9 and TRBJ2-7, the complete variable domain is DTGVSQNPRHKITKRGQNVTFRCDPISEHNRLYWYRQTLGQGPEFLTYFQNEAQLEKSRLLSDRFSAERPKGSFSTLEIQRTEQGDSAMYLCASSPQPYEQYFGPGTRLTVT.

Only a few counts were recorded for this clonotype. V and J are TRBV28 and TRBJ2-7; TRBD1 agrees at 7 bases. The CDR3 loop spans 15 amino acids. The trim removed 7 bases at V and 2 bases at J, leaving 11 bases unmatched. In germline, CDR1 is MDHEN, CDR2 SYDVKM. The CDR3 DNA sequence: TGTGCCAGCACCCCTCGACAGGGATTAGCCTACGAGCAGTACTTC. It encodes CASTPRQGLAYEQYF.

J is TRBJ2-3 and V is TRBV7-2; D tentatively fits TRBD1 or TRBD2 (5 bases each). The germline CDR1 and CDR2 sequences are SGHTA and FQGNSA. The ends were cut back, 1 base at V and 3 bases at J, with 17 bases in the middle. CDR3 length: 17 residues. This CDR3 reads CASSLGEGNRRTDTQYF. CDR3 sequence (DNA): TGTGCCAGCAGCTTAGGTGAGGGGAACAGGCGGACAGATACGCAGTATTTT.

The rearrangement uses TRBV12-3 or TRBV12-4 and TRBJ2-7, with D tentatively TRBD2 (6 bases). Trimming took off 7 bases at V and 3 bases at J, with 16 bases between the two ends. The CDR3 is 14 residues long. DNA of the CDR3: TGTGCCAGCATCTTGTGCGGGACGGGCTACGAGCAGTACTTC. Translated: CASILCGTGYEQYF.

The CDR3 is CASSLTSLGTGELFF. CDR3 nucleotide sequence: TGTGCCAGCAGCCTTACTAGCCTCGGGACCGGGGAGCTGTTTTTT. The chain employs TRBV7-6 and TRBJ2-2; perhaps TRBD2 as D (6 bases). Germline V gives CDR1 SGHVS, CDR2 FNYEAQ. V was shortened by 5 bases and J by 5 bases, with 15 bases between the two germline ends. The CDR3 is made up of 15 amino acids.

The V gene is TRBV7-9, the J gene TRBJ2-2; D is undetermined. Trimming shortened V by 8 bases and J by 0 bases, and 13 bases separated the two germline ends. Per the germline V gene, CDR1 is SEHNR and CDR2 is FQNEAQ (reference sequence). This CDR3 has 15 residues. The CDR3 sequence: CASGKTETNTGELFF. CDR3 sequence (DNA): TGTGCCAGCGGTAAAACAGAGACGAACACCGGGGAGCTGTTTTTT. The entire variable domain, with the rest obtained from reference TRBV7-9 and TRBJ2-2, is as follows: DTGVSQNPRHKITKRGQNVTFRCDPISEHNRLYWYRQTLGQGPEFLTYFQNEAQLEKSRLLSDRFSAERPKGSFSTLEIQRTEQGDSAMYLCASGKTETNTGELFFGEGSRLTVL.

This clonotype was picked up a small number of times. The chain uses TRBV20-1 and TRBJ2-7, with 7 positions matching TRBD1. The CDR3 runs 19 residues. The germline V gene has CDR1 DFQATT and CDR2 SNEGSKA (reference sequence). V shed 1 base, J shed 4 bases, and the junction held 22 bases outside the gene matches. The CDR3 here is CSARGRQGVMRGGVYEQYF. CDR3 nucleotides: TGCAGTGCTAGAGGGAGACAGGGCGTAATGCGTGGAGGTGTTTACGAGCAGTACTTC.

The V and J genes are TRBV20-1 and TRBJ1-1; D uncertain. This CDR3 is built from 12 residues. Germline assignment: CDR1 DFQATT and CDR2 SNEGSKA (reference sequence). Trimming cost V 1 base and J 10 bases, with 13 bases left between them. The CDR3, as DNA: TGCAGTGCTAGAGGTCCAGGTTTTGGAGCTTTCTTT. Translated: CSARGPGFGAFF.

CDR3 amino acids: CASSLSRRDYGYTF. The DNA of the CDR3 is TGTGCCAGCAGTTTATCCAGGAGAGACTATGGCTACACCTTC. This chain uses TRBV27 with TRBJ1-2, with D unclear. Germline CDR1 MNHEY, CDR2 SMNVEV (reference sequence). V was cut by 0 bases and J by 3 bases, with 8 bases left in between. The CDR3 loop spans 14 amino acids.

This clonotype was seen a few times. This chain's CDR3 is CASSPYTGPNQPQHF. The CDR3 DNA reads as TGTGCCAGCTCACCATACACAGGGCCGAATCAGCCCCAGCATTTT. The chain joins TRBV18 to TRBJ1-5, with D perhaps matching TRBD1 (6 bases). The CDR3 is made up of 15 amino acids. Germline values: CDR1 KGHSH, CDR2 LQKENI. Trimming removed 2 bases at V and 4 bases at J, with 12 bases between.

The chain couples TRBV13 to TRBJ2-2; TRBD2 aligns across 8 bases. Per the germline V gene, CDR1 is PRHDT and CDR2 is FYEKMQ (reference sequence). With 6 bases clipped from V and 2 bases from J, the junction kept 11 bases outside the gene matches. The CDR3 loop spans 17 amino acids. CDR3 bases: TGTGCCAGCAGACCAATCCTAGCGGGCAGAAACACCGGGGAGCTGTTTTTT. Amino acid sequence: CASRPILAGRNTGELFF.